In this sample, the clone carrying this TCR beta chain turned up once. Per the authors' pipeline: Nucleated cell number was recorded as an estimate derived from reference gene primer amplification. Data came from immunoSEQ multiplex PCR; TCRdb stores just in-frame clones and leaves some out. V and J calls and clone size are copied from that table; D and trimming were computed from the DNA. The sample records over 75,000 clones, over 90% being singletons. This record comes from a study of blood T cell repertoires in COVID-19. Whole-study context: Samples representing acute and convalescent COVID-19 were sourced from the United States, Italy and Spain. From T cells, B-cell-depleted T cells, or PBMCs came the material, which was cDNA or gDNA.

The TCR was taken from a man in his 60s with acute or convalescent COVID-19. The specimen was peripheral blood.

CDR3 region: CAWSSGTGNQPQHF. The CDR3 region has the DNA TGTGCCTGGAGTTCAGGGACTGGGAATCAGCCCCAGCATTTT. The chain uses TRBV30 and TRBJ1-5, with D maybe TRBD1 (5 bases). The V gene lost 2 bases and the J gene lost 4 bases, with 12 bases spanning the gap. Per germline, CDR1 GTSNPN and CDR2 SVGIG (reference sequence). There are 14 residues in the CDR3.